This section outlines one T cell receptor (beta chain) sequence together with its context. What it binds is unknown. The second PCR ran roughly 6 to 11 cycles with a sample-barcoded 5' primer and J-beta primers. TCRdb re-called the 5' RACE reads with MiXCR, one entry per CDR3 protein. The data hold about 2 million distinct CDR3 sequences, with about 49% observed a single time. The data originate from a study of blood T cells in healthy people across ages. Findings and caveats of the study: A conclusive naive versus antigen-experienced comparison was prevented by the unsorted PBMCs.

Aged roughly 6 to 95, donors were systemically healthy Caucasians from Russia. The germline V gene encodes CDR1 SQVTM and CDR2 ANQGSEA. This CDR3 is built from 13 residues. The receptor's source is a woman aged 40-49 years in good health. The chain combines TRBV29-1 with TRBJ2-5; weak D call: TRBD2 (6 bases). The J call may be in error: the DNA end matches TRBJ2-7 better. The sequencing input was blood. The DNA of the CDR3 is TGCAGCGTCGCGACTAGTCCTCTGTACGAGCAGTACTTC. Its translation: CSVATSPLYEQYF.